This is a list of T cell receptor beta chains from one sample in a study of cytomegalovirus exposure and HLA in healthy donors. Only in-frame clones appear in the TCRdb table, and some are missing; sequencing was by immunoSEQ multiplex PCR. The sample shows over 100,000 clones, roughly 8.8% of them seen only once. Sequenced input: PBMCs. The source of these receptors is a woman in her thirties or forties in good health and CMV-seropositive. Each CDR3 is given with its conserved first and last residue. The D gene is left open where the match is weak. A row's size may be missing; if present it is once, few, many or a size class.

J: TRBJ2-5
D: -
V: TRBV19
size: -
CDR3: CASSPPGSQETQYF
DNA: TGTGCCAGTAGTCCCCCAGGCAGCCAAGAGACCCAGTACTTC

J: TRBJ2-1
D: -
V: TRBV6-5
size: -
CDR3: CASSYSGPRNEQFF
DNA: TGTGCCAGCAGTTACTCGGGGCCCCGGAATGAGCAGTTCTTC

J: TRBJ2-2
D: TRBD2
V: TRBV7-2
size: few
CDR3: CASSLGLAGGFVTGELFF
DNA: TGTGCCAGCAGCTTAGGACTAGCGGGGGGCTTTGTAACCGGGGAGCTGTTTTTT

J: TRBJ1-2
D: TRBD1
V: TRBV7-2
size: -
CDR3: CASSSTGTGKVGYTF
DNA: TGTGCCAGCAGCTCTACTGGGACAGGGAAAGTCGGCTACACCTTC

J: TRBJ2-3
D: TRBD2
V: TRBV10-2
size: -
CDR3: CASSDLAGGPSTDTQYF
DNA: TGCGCCAGCAGTGACCTAGCGGGGGGGCCGAGCACAGATACGCAGTATTTT

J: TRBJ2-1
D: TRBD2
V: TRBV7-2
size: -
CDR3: CASRLAGGSYNEQFF
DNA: TGTGCCAGCAGGTTAGCGGGGGGCTCCTACAATGAGCAGTTCTTC

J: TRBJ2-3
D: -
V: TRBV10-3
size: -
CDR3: CAISGFPTTDTQYF
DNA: TGTGCCATCAGCGGGTTTCCAACGACAGATACGCAGTATTTT

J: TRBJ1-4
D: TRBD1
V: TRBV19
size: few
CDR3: CASSTQTGLNEKLFF
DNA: TGTGCCAGTAGTACCCAGACAGGGCTTAATGAAAAACTGTTTTTT

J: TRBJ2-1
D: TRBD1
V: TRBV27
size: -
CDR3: CASSPSAGQGVNEQFF
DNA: TGTGCCAGCAGCCCCTCTGCGGGACAGGGCGTCAATGAGCAGTTCTTC

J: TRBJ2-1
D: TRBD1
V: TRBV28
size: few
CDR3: CASSLGTGEYNEQFF
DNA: TGTGCCAGCAGTTTAGGGACAGGCGAGTACAATGAGCAGTTCTTC

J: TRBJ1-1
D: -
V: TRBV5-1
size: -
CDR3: CASSFQLNTEAFF
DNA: TGCGCCAGCAGCTTCCAGTTGAACACTGAAGCTTTCTTT

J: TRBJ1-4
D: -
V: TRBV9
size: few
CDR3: CASSTGAGEEKLFF
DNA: TGTGCCAGCAGCACGGGCGCGGGTGAGGAAAAACTGTTTTTT

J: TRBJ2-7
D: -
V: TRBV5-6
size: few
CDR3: CASSFRQAGLREQYF
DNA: TGTGCCAGCAGCTTCCGGCAGGCAGGGCTACGCGAGCAGTACTTC

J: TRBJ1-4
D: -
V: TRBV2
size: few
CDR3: CASRGPQGFARNEKLSF
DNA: TGTGCCAGCAGGGGGCCACAGGGTTTTGCGCGAAATGAAAAACTGTCTTTT

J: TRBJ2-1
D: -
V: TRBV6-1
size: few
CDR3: CASSEAGAPYNEQFF
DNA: TGTGCCAGCAGTGAAGCGGGCGCCCCCTACAATGAGCAGTTCTTC

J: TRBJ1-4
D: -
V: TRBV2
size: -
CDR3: CASSGQGLEKLFF
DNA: TGTGCCAGCAGTGGTCAGGGGCTGGAAAAACTGTTTTTT

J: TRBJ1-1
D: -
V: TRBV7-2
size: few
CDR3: CASSSYMEYTEAFF
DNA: TGTGCCAGCAGCTCATACATGGAGTACACTGAAGCTTTCTTT

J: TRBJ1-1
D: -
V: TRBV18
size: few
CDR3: CASSPPADRTEAFF
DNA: TGTGCCAGCTCACCACCAGCGGACAGAACTGAAGCTTTCTTT

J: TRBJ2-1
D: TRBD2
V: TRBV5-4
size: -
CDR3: CASSLEGLAVNEQFF
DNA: TGTGCCAGCAGCTTGGAGGGACTAGCGGTCAATGAGCAGTTCTTC

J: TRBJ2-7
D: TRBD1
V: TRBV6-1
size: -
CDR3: CASRYRGLGEQYF
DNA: TGTGCCAGCAGGTACAGGGGTCTTGGCGAGCAGTACTTC